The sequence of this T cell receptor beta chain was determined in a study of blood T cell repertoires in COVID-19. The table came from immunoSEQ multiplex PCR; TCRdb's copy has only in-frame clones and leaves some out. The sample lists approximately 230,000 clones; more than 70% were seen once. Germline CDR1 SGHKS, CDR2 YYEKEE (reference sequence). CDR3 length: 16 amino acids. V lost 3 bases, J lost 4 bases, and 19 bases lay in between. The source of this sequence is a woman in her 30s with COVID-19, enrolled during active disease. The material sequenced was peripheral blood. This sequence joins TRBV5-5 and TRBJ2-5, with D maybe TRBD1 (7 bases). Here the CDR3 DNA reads TGTGCCAGCAGCTCACGCGGGACAGCCCCGGGAGAGACCCAGTACTTC. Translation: CASSSRGTAPGETQYF.